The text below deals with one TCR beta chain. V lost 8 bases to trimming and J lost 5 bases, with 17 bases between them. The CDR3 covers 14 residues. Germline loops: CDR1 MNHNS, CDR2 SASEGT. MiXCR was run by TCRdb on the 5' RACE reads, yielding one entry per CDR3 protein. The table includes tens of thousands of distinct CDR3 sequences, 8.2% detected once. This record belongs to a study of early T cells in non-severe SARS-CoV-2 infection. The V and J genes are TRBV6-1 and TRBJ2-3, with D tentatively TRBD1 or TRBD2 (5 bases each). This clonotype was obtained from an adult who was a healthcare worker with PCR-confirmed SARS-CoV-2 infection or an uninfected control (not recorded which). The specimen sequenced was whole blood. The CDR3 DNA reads TGTGCCAGCTGGGGGACCGGGTTGGGAGATACGCAGTATTTT. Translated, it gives CASWGTGLGDTQYF.